The entry below gives a single T cell receptor beta chain sequence along with its context. CDR1 is LNHDA, CDR2 SQIVND, per germline (reference sequence). The CDR3 is made up of 14 amino acids. Trimming shortened V by 7 bases and J by 2 bases, and 11 bases separated the two germline ends. This sample was included in a study of blood T cell repertoires in COVID-19. Study summary: Both acute and convalescent COVID-19 samples were obtained from the United States, Italy and Spain. Sample material is recorded as cDNA or gDNA derived from T cells, B-cell-depleted T cells, or PBMCs.

Authors' processing steps: For nucleated cells, counts were estimated from reference gene primer amplification. Data came from immunoSEQ multiplex PCR; TCRdb stores just in-frame clones and leaves some out. V and J calls and clone size follow that table, whereas D and trimming were derived from the DNA. Among around 100,000 clones, about 88% were seen once, and the ten largest hold roughly 6%. This TCR came from a human donor in a cohort sampled during active COVID-19. This chain links TRBV19 with TRBJ2-2, with a tentative D call TRBD1 (5 bases). The sequenced sample consisted of peripheral blood. CDR3 coding DNA: TGTGCCAGTACCCGGACATCTAACACCGGGGAGCTGTTTTTT. It is translated as CASTRTSNTGELFF.